Here is one TCR beta chain with its context. The junction departs from germline at one end; a sequencing error may be responsible. RNA transcripts were the template, and TCR beta CDR3 regions were amplified from them. After a first-round RT-PCR with HTBI primers, a second-round multiplex PCR was run. TCRdb redid the calling of the multiplex PCR reads with MiXCR, one entry per CDR3 protein. The sample gives some 520,000 distinct CDR3 sequences, approximately 14% of which show up once; approximately 9.8% is in the top ten. This CDR3 is 12 amino acids long. CDR1 is MNHEY, CDR2 SVGEGT, per germline. This sample is drawn from a study of Graves' ophthalmopathy and Graves' hyperthyroidism. Ophthalmopathy donors' eye disease showed moderate-to-severe activity, CAS of at least 3, NOSPECS of at least 4 and duration under 3 months.

The TCR was taken from a woman aged 30 to 39 with Graves' ophthalmopathy. Sequences were obtained from blood. The J gene is TRBJ2-5, the V gene TRBV6-2 or TRBV6-3, with D perhaps given as TRBD1 or TRBD2 (5 bases each). The CDR3 reads CASSYQGETRYF. CDR3 in DNA: TGTGCCAGCAGTTACCAGGGAGAGACCCGGTACTTC.